This T cell receptor beta chain was captured by sequencing in a study of molecular identifiers for immune sequencing clone quantification (dated by TCRdb to between 2018 and 2020). With respect to the entire study: For a replicate experiment, RNA from around 20,000 or 100,000 naive CD8 T cells was divided into five aliquots, of which four were sequenced. CD8 T cells were used in a methods study to benchmark molecular-identifier clustering-based TCR repertoire sequencing (MIDCIRS) and TCR RNA copy counting. What the research found in general, with its limitations: Naive libraries contained spiked-in Jurkat TCR RNA (roughly 10 copies' worth), which is not part of the donor repertoire. Identical TCR molecules sharing a barcode could cause highly expanded clone sizes to be underestimated. Even against a background of 850,000 to 1,000,000 naive CD8 T cells, spiked-in Jurkat TCR RNA amounting to a single cell's worth was reported to be detectable. Clones above 20 RNA copies held over 99% of molecules in CMV-specific effector cells but under 1% in naive cells. Modeling indicated about 3.1 TCR RNA copies recovered per cell, compared with about 9.4 by digital PCR, which implies a capture efficiency of about 27%. When barcode sub-clustering was left out, chimeric consensus sequences inflated TCR diversity, with chimeras reaching as high as 47%.

The sample holds a few counts of this clonotype. The antigen this receptor binds is unknown. This clone may be a read error of a much larger clone one base away. Preparation of the library involved PCR. Instrument on record: NextSeq 500. Bulk TCR libraries were generated as previously described, with the TCR primers listed in Table S5 used. The Qiagen AllPrep DNA/RNA kit was used to purify total RNA. Reads from multiple sequencing runs of the same library were pooled before analysis. On the authors' methods: Reads were retained only if the reads had an exact TCR constant sequence, and the retained reads were trimmed to 150 nt and grouped according to their 12-nt molecular barcodes. Within each barcode group, reads were sub-clustered at a 15% Levenshtein threshold, and quality-weighted consensus sequences were built per RNA molecule. Non-functional sequences were excluded, and lower-count sequences lying one edit away from another sequence were also excluded. Barcode sub-clusters with fewer than 20% of the maximum read count were removed, based on fitting two negative binomial distributions. TCRdb cleaned the public reads at Q25 with fastp, built clones with MiXCR and kept in-frame beta chains. Entries that share a CDR3 protein sequence are merged under the most common genes and DNA. Here the V and J calls rest on TCRdb's processing, not on the authors' analysis. The sample has just over 95,000 distinct CDR3 sequences on record, 20% to 25% of them singletons. Approximately 0.94% of the sample lies in the top ten.

According to the germline V gene, CDR1 reads LGHNA and CDR2 reads YNFKEQ. The CDR3 measures 18 amino acids from cysteine to phenylalanine. The only DNA kept is the CDR3, 54 bases in frame from the first base. The junction carries 16 bases between V and J, which are trimmed by 2 bases and 0 bases respectively. Libraries of naive CD8 T cells were built from anywhere between roughly 17,000 and 1,100,000 sorted cells, with 10%, 30% or 50% of the purified RNA used. On a BD FACSAria II, naive CD8 T cells were FACS-sorted as CD8+CD4-CCR7+CD45RA+ and collected into RLT Plus buffer. To test detection sensitivity, Jurkat RNA equivalent to over 8 TCR copies was spiked into samples of about 20,000-1,100,000 naive CD8 T cells. CD8 T cells were enriched using RosetteSep CD8+ T Cell Enrichment Cocktail and Ficoll-Paque, and the enriched cells then underwent ACK red cell lysis.

This receptor was identified in a human donor in good health. Some libraries in this study had Jurkat cell RNA spiked in. In this chain, TRBV4-2 is recombined with TRBJ2-2, with a weak D call of TRBD1 (6 bases match). The sequenced sample consisted of naive CD8+ T cells from blood, with Jurkat cell RNA spiked in. The cell subset or site label, as the study defines it: FACS-sorted CD8+CD4-CCR7+CD45RA+ naive T cells. The sequence in DNA is TGTGCCAGCAGCCAATTCGACGACAGGTCCACGAACACCGGGGAGCTGTTTTTT. Its translation is CASSQFDDRSTNTGELFF.